What follows is one T cell receptor beta chain and its context. Its antigen is not identified. Germline CDR1 and CDR2: SEHNR and FQNEAQ (reference sequence). The CDR3 covers 13 residues. V was shortened by 5 bases and J by 7 bases, with 14 bases between the two germline ends. The data were obtained in a study of T-cell reconstitution after alpha-beta-depleted transplantation in children. Whole-study findings and limits: Some patients' high day-60 TCRbeta diversity was attributed to recipient cells surviving conditioning. Most T-cell counts and diversity one year after the transplant came from T cells that were newly produced. Several hundred expanded graft clones reportedly supplied alpha-beta T cells about two months after transplant.

Unique molecular identifiers featured in how the TCRbeta library was prepared. TCRdb reprocessed the PCR reads with MiXCR, giving one entry per CDR3 protein. The repertoire holds about 500,000 distinct CDR3 sequences, with more than 9.5% as singletons. The chain is built from TRBV7-9 and TRBJ1-2, with D uncertain. The starting material was PBMCs, mostly from graft donor cells, obtained 180 days after TCRalphabeta/CD19-depleted stem cell transplant. The origin of this receptor is a female patient aged 2-10 years who had a stem cell transplant for aplastic anemia, so the T cells may come from the graft donor. CDR3 DNA: TGTGCCAGCAGCGCGCCAACCCTCGCTGGCTACACCTTC. As protein: CASSAPTLAGYTF.